This T cell receptor beta chain was captured in a study of T cell repertoires in cytomegalovirus infection. Study as a whole: Well-studied HLA-B-restricted CMV epitopes were used in the study alongside recently identified HLA-C-restricted ones. Public TCR beta signatures indicated both CMV infection and matching HLA type. Whole-study findings and limits: CMV carriers with the relevant HLA were identified by cumulative public TCR beta family frequency. Dominating the ex vivo response were TCR beta clonotypes that were CMV-specific and HLA-C-restricted.

The germline V and J ends were trimmed by 2 bases and 2 bases, with 12 bases remaining between them. The CDR3 covers 15 residues. Germline CDR1 reads SGHVS; CDR2 reads FNYEAQ. This clonotype has a count of ten or more. Its antigen is unidentified. Each CDR3 protein is one row after TCRdb ran MiXCR on the reads. There are fewer than 900,000 distinct CDR3 sequences in the sample; under 35% occur only once, and 13% lies in the top ten. The source was cultured CD8+ T cells from PBMCs, collected from culture after CMV antigen stimulation. The chain uses TRBV7-6 and TRBJ2-5; TRBD2 is a possible D gene (6 bases). This sequence originates from a human donor in good health (CMV status not recorded). Some clones in this sample may be carry-over from other donors' samples. CDR3 in DNA: TGTGCCAGCAGCTTATTAGCGGTGAAGCAAGAGACCCAGTACTTC. It encodes CASSLLAVKQETQYF. Together with reference TRBV7-6 and TRBJ2-5, the CDR3 gives the full variable domain: GAGVSQSPRYKVTKRGQDVALRCDPISGHVSLYWYRQALGQGPEFLTYFNYEAQQDKSGLPNDRFSAERPEGSISTLTIQRTEQRDSAMYRCASSLLAVKQETQYFGPGTRLLVL.